These 19 T cell receptor beta chains were all obtained from the same sample, sequenced in a study of blood T cells in healthy people across ages. A second PCR, run for about 7 to 11 cycles, used a sample-barcoded 5' primer plus a J-beta primer mix. TCRdb analysed the 5' RACE reads with MiXCR anew, one entry per CDR3 protein. Of around 690,000 distinct CDR3 sequences in the sample, approximately 50% were seen once. The material sequenced was blood. The receptors here all came from a man in his sixties in good health.

The rearrangement joins TRBV12-3 or TRBV12-4 to TRBJ2-5; TRBD1 is a possible D gene (6 bases). Trimming removed 5 bases at V and 5 bases at J, with 9 bases between. This CDR3 has 12 residues. CDR3 residues: CASSQRGETQYF. The CDR3 region has the DNA TGTGCCAGCAGTCAAAGGGGGGAGACCCAGTACTTC.

CDR3: CASKKRIGLLSSYNEQFF. The CDR3, as DNA: TGTGCCAGCAAAAAACGCATAGGACTTTTATCCTCCTACAATGAGCAGTTCTTC. The chain recombines TRBV21-1 with TRBJ2-1; TRBD2, the table's D call, lacks a check against the DNA. TRBV21-1 represents a pseudogene. CDR3 size: 18 residues.

The DNA of the CDR3 is TGCGCCAGCAGCCAAGCCGACAGTAGCTCCTACGAGCAGTACTTC. It yields the protein CASSQADSSSYEQYF. The chain employs TRBV4-1 and TRBJ2-7; possible D gene TRBD1, 5 bases. Germline lookup yields CDR1 MGHRA and CDR2 YSYEKL. Trimming stripped 1 base from V and 0 bases from J, with 10 bases between. This CDR3 is 15 amino acids long.

The chain is built from TRBV7-2 and TRBJ2-5, with 10 positions matching TRBD1. The V segment lost 5 bases and the J segment 2 bases; nucleotides outside the gene matches: 11. CDR1 and CDR2 from the germline V gene are SGHTA and FQGNSA. CDR3 length equals 17 residues. The CDR3 region is CASSPPGTGALQETQYF. The CDR3 nucleotides are TGTGCCAGCAGCCCCCCCGGGACAGGGGCGCTACAAGAGACCCAGTACTTC.

The chain is built from TRBV7-2 and TRBJ1-2; D remains unclear. The length of the CDR3 is 14 residues. Germline V gene sequence: CDR1 SGHTA, CDR2 FQGNSA. Trimming stripped 5 bases from V and 6 bases from J, with 16 bases between. The CDR3 coding sequence is TGTGCCAGCAGCCCGGCCCCCTGGGAAAATGGCTACACCTTC. Its translation is CASSPAPWENGYTF.

The genes are TRBV28 and TRBJ2-5; tentative D call: TRBD1 (5 bases). The better agreement between TRBJ2-7 and the DNA end casts doubt on the J call. The CDR3 sequence is 15 residues long. CDR1 and CDR2 from the germline V gene are MDHEN and SYDVKM. CDR3 in DNA: TGTGCCAGCAGTTTAACCGGGCGCAGGGCCAACGAGCAGTACTTC. As protein: CASSLTGRRANEQYF.

V usage is TRBV20-1 and J usage is TRBJ2-5, with 10 bases fitting TRBD2. The trim removed 5 bases at V and 3 bases at J, leaving 3 bases unmatched. Germline assignment: CDR1 DFQATT and CDR2 SNEGSKA (reference sequence). The CDR3 is 13 amino acids. The CDR3 DNA reads TGCAGTGCTCCAGGACTAGCGGAAGAGACCCAGTACTTC. It encodes CSAPGLAEETQYF.

This clonotype was observed many times. This chain links TRBV2 with TRBJ2-7, with D unclear. With 7 bases removed from V and 4 bases from J, the gap between germline ends came to 5 bases. The length of the CDR3 is 10 residues. The germline gives CDR1 SNHLY, CDR2 FYNNEI. CDR3: CASKDYEQYF. The CDR3, as DNA: TGTGCCAGCAAGGATTACGAGCAGTACTTC.

V gene TRBV18 combines with J gene TRBJ2-3; D may match TRBD1 or TRBD2 (5 bases each). Trimming removed 4 bases at V and 11 bases at J, with 10 bases between. Germline V gene data show CDR1 as KGHSH and CDR2 as LQKENI. The CDR3 runs to 11 residues. CDR3 sequence (DNA): TGTGCCAGCTCACAGGGGACCCGGCAGTATTTT. Translated: CASSQGTRQYF.

In its sample, this clonotype was seen once. J is TRBJ2-1 and V is TRBV3-1, with 12 nucleotides matching TRBD2. V was pared by 1 base and J by 14 bases, with 21 bases of the junction left unmatched. The CDR3 runs 19 residues. CDR1 and CDR2 (germline): LGHDT, YNNKEL (reference sequence). CDR3 amino acids: CASSQAGTSGGWVWRRKFF. CDR3 in DNA: TGTGCCAGCAGCCAAGCTGGTACTAGCGGGGGGTGGGTCTGGAGGAGGAAGTTCTTC.

This chain connects TRBV28 to TRBJ2-4; D might be TRBD1 (5 bases). Trimming took 6 bases from V and 2 from J, leaving 17 bases between them. The length of the CDR3 is 16 residues. Looked up from germline, CDR1 is MDHEN and CDR2 is SYDVKM. CDR3 sequence (DNA): TGTGCCAGCAGCCCAGACAGTGGGGTCACCAAAAACATTCAGTACTTC. Residues: CASSPDSGVTKNIQYF.

The genes are TRBV5-1 and TRBJ2-1; 8 nucleotides agree with TRBD2. Germline V CDR1 and CDR2: SGHRS, YFSETQ. With V trimmed by 4 bases and J by 6 bases, 3 bases remained unmatched. The CDR3 contains 13 residues. CDR3 sequence (DNA): TGCGCCAGCAGCGGGGGACTAGGCAATGAGCAGTTCTTC. Its protein is CASSGGLGNEQFF.

This chain joins TRBV9 and TRBJ2-4; 8 bases map to TRBD1. The tail of the sequence fits TRBJ2-7 better, so the J call may be wrong. CDR3 length: 14 amino acids. Germline CDR1 and CDR2: SGDLS and YYNGEE. The CDR3, as DNA: TGTGCCAGCAGCACCACAGGGGGGTTGGACGAGCAGTACTTC. This translates into CASSTTGGLDEQYF.

A remark on this clonotype: A read error is possible here, since a much larger clone lies one base away. The chain links TRBV10-3 to TRBJ2-7; 11 nucleotides line up with TRBD1. CDR1 is ENHRY and CDR2 is SYGVKD in the germline V gene. Losses at the gene ends were 6 bases for V and 5 bases for J; bases not matched to a gene: 3. CDR3 length: 13 residues. The CDR3, as DNA: TGTGCCATCAGCGGACAGGGGGCCGACGAGCAGTACTTC. Translation: CAISGQGADEQYF.

This clonotype was recorded a few times. The chain links TRBV7-8 to TRBJ1-4, with a possible D match to TRBD1 (6 bases). Germline V gene lookup returns CDR1 SGHVS and CDR2 FQNEAQ. This CDR3 is 15 amino acids long. V was trimmed by 1 base and J by 5 bases, leaving 11 bases between them. CDR3 region: CASSLGGGRNEKLFF. In nucleotides, the CDR3 is TGTGCCAGCAGCTTAGGGGGGGGCAGGAATGAAAAACTGTTTTTT.

As DNA, the CDR3 is TGTGCCAGCAGCAGACCACCCGGGGCAGATACGCAGTATTTT. Translation gives CASSRPPGADTQYF. The chain carries TRBV12-3 or TRBV12-4 and TRBJ2-3, with a possible D match to TRBD2 (5 bases). CDR3 length: 14 amino acids. V was cut by 6 bases and J by 4 bases, with 14 bases left in between.

The CDR3 here is CASSPSRSSYEQYF. DNA of the CDR3: TGTGCCAGCAGCCCATCCAGGTCCTCCTACGAGCAGTACTTC. The chain combines TRBV14 with TRBJ2-7; D is undetermined. The CDR3 is 14 amino acids. Germline CDR1 is SGHDN and CDR2 is FVKESK. Trimming cost V 4 bases and J 0 bases, with 10 bases left between them.

This clonotype was seen only once. The rearrangement joins TRBV4-2 to TRBJ2-1, with 9 bases lining up with TRBD1. Gene TRBJ2-7 matches the end of the DNA better, so the J call may be wrong. The CDR3 runs 16 residues. Looked up from germline, CDR1 is LGHNA and CDR2 is YNFKEQ. For the CDR3, the DNA is TGTGCCAGCAGCGGATGGGACAGGGCATCCTACAATGAGCAGTACTTC. Translating it yields CASSGWDRASYNEQYF.

The DNA of the CDR3 is TGTGCCAGCAGCTTTAGCGGGGGCCAGAGCACAGATACGCAGTATTTT. This sequence encodes CASSFSGGQSTDTQYF. The V and J genes are TRBV11-2 and TRBJ2-3; the match to TRBD2 covers 9 bases. The CDR3 totals 16 residues. CDR1 and CDR2 from the germline V gene are SGHAT and FQNNGV. J was trimmed by 0 bases and V by 3 bases; bases with no gene match: 4.